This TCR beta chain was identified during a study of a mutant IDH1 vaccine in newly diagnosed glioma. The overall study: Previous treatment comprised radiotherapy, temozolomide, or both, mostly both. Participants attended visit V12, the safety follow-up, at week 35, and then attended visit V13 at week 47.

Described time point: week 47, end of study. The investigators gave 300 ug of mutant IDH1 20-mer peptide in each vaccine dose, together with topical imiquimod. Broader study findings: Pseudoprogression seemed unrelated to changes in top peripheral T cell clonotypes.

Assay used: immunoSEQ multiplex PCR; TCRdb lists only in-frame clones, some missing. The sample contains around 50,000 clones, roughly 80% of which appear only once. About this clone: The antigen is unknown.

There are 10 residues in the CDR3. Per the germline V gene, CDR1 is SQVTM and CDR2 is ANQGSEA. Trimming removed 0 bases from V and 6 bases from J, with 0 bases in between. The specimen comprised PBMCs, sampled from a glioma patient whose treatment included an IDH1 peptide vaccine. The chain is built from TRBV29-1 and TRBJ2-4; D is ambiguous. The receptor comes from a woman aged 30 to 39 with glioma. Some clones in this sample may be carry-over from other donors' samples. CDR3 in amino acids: CSVEENIQYF. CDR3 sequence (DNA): TGCAGCGTTGAAGAAAACATTCAGTACTTC.